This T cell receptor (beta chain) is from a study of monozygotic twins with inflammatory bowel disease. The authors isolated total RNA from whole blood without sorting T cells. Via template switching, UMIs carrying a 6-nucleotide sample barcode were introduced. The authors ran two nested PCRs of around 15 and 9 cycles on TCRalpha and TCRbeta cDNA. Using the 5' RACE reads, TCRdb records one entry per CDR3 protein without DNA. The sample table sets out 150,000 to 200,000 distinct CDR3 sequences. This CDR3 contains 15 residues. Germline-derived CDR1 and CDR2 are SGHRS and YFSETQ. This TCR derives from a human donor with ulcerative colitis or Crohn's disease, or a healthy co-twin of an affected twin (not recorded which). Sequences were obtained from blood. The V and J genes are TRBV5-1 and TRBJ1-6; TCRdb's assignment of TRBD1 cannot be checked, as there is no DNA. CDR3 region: CASSPGTGSDSPLHF.